These T cell receptor beta chains were read from a single sample in a study of blood T cell repertoires in COVID-19. Repertoires were generated with immunoSEQ multiplex PCR, while TCRdb's copy carries only in-frame clones and drops some. The table includes nearly 350,000 clones, 80% to 90% detected once. The sequenced sample was peripheral blood. The receptors stem from a man aged 25 to 40 with active or convalescent COVID-19. The CDR3 runs from the conserved cysteine through the conserved F or W. The D gene is left open where the match is weak. A row's size may be missing; if present it is once, few, many or a size class.

clone size,D gene,J gene,V gene,CDR3 protein,CDR3 DNA
NA,NA,TRBJ2-4,TRBV11-2,CASSSSPTIIQYF,TGTGCCAGCAGCTCCTCCCCCACTATCATTCAGTACTTC
NA,NA,TRBJ2-7,TRBV5-6,CASSLQDRGAVFSYEQYF,TGTGCCAGCAGCTTACAGGACAGAGGGGCGGTATTCTCCTACGAGCAGTACTTC
once,TRBD1,TRBJ1-5,TRBV19,CASSIGTGGNQPQHF,TGTGCCAGTAGTATAGGAACAGGGGGCAATCAGCCCCAGCATTTT
few,NA,TRBJ1-6,TRBV28,CATQGGRDNSPLHF,TGTGCCACCCAAGGGGGTAGAGATAATTCACCCCTCCACTTT
NA,NA,TRBJ1-5,TRBV5-1,CASSLGQNQPQHF,TGCGCCAGCAGCTTGGGGCAGAATCAGCCCCAGCATTTT
NA,TRBD1,TRBJ2-1,TRBV9,CASSTRDSHEQFF,TGTGCCAGCAGCACCCGGGACAGCCATGAGCAGTTCTTC
NA,TRBD1,TRBJ1-6,TRBV13,CASSAERTGNSPLHF,TGTGCCAGCAGCGCCGAGCGGACAGGAAATTCACCCCTCCACTTT
NA,NA,TRBJ1-6,TRBV7-8,CASSLSGENNSPLHF,TGTGCCAGCAGCTTATCCGGGGAGAATAATTCACCCCTCCACTTT
NA,NA,TRBJ1-1,TRBV4-1,CASSQEVRGTEAFF,TGCGCCAGCAGCCAAGAAGTTAGAGGAACTGAAGCTTTCTTT
NA,TRBD1,TRBJ2-5,TRBV5-8,CASSGGTGGAETQYF,TGTGCCAGCAGCGGAGGGACAGGGGGCGCGGAGACCCAGTACTTC
NA,NA,TRBJ2-2,TRBV18,CASSRLQGTRGTGELFF,TGTGCCAGCTCACGTTTACAGGGGACTAGAGGTACCGGGGAGCTGTTTTTT
NA,NA,TRBJ2-2,TRBV6-2/TRBV6-3,CASSYPRGTGELFF,TGTGCCAGCAGTTACCCACGGGGGACCGGGGAGCTGTTTTTT
NA,NA,TRBJ1-3,TRBV6-6,CATEGGNTIYF,TGTGCCACCGAGGGTGGAAACACCATATATTTT
NA,NA,TRBJ1-1,TRBV2,CASSLSTEAFF,TGTGCCAGCAGTTTATCCACTGAAGCTTTCTTT
NA,NA,TRBJ2-1,TRBV7-9,CASSLRQASYNEQFF,TGTGCCAGCAGCCTCCGACAGGCCTCCTACAATGAGCAGTTCTTC
NA,NA,TRBJ2-1,TRBV3-1/TRBV3-2,CASSPLAGGYNEQFF,TGTGCCAGCAGCCCACTAGCCGGAGGGTACAATGAGCAGTTCTTC
NA,TRBD1,TRBJ2-2,TRBV5-1,CASRLGQLLYGELFF,TGCGCCAGCAGGTTGGGACAGCTCTTATACGGGGAGCTGTTTTTT
once,TRBD1,TRBJ1-2,TRBV6-6,CAISRGLSYGYTF,TGTGCCATCAGCAGGGGGCTCAGCTATGGCTACACCTTC
NA,TRBD1,TRBJ2-3,TRBV27,CASRRLGGSTDTQYF,TGTGCCAGCAGAAGGTTAGGGGGCAGCACAGATACGCAGTATTTT
NA,NA,TRBJ1-1,TRBV5-4,CASIQRRGGLSNTEAFF,TGTGCCAGCATCCAAAGGCGAGGTGGCCTCTCGAACACTGAAGCTTTCTTT
once,TRBD1,TRBJ1-5,TRBV6-5,CASRMTGGLFQPQHF,TGTGCCAGCAGGATGACAGGGGGGCTCTTTCAGCCCCAGCATTTT
once,NA,TRBJ2-1,TRBV7-9,CASSLGFPGDEQFF,TGTGCCAGCAGCTTAGGCTTTCCGGGAGATGAGCAGTTCTTC
NA,TRBD1,TRBJ1-1,TRBV5-6,CASSSTGAGNTEAFF,TGTGCCAGCAGCTCCACAGGGGCCGGGAACACTGAAGCTTTCTTT
NA,TRBD1,TRBJ1-1,TRBV27,CASSSHPRTGGTEAFF,TGTGCCAGCAGTTCTCACCCTCGGACAGGCGGCACTGAAGCTTTCTTT
NA,TRBD1,TRBJ1-6,TRBV6-5,CASSYLDRGQVVLHF,TGTGCCAGCAGTTACTTGGACAGGGGGCAGGTGGTCCTCCACTTT
NA,NA,TRBJ1-3,TRBV7-9,CASSFRREGGNTIYF,TGTGCCAGCAGCTTTCGGAGGGAGGGAGGAAACACCATATATTTT
NA,NA,TRBJ2-1,TRBV27,CASSLSDTSYNEQFF,TGTGCCAGCAGTTTATCGGACACCTCCTACAATGAGCAGTTCTTC
once,NA,TRBJ2-1,TRBV6-2/TRBV6-3,CASSRVARYNEQFF,TGTGCCAGCAGTCGGGTAGCGCGGTACAATGAGCAGTTCTTC
NA,NA,TRBJ1-5,TRBV5-1,CASSPTGNSNQPQHF,TGCGCCAGCAGCCCGACGGGGAATAGCAATCAGCCCCAGCATTTT
NA,NA,TRBJ1-2,TRBV30,CAWSTGRGYTF,TGTGCCTGGAGCACAGGGAGAGGCTACACCTTC
NA,TRBD1,TRBJ1-6,TRBV27,CASSLDRGVYNSPLHF,TGTGCCAGCAGTTTAGACAGGGGTGTCTATAATTCACCCCTCCACTTT
NA,NA,TRBJ1-2,TRBV12-3/TRBV12-4,CASSFSGYGYTF,TGTGCCAGCAGTTTTTCAGGCTATGGCTACACCTTC
NA,NA,TRBJ2-3,TRBV30,CAWALSGSTDTQYF,TGTGCCTGGGCCCTTTCCGGGAGCACAGATACGCAGTATTTT
NA,TRBD1,TRBJ2-2,TRBV7-6,CASSLTYRGPGELFF,TGTGCCAGCAGCTTGACTTACAGGGGTCCCGGGGAGCTGTTTTTT
NA,TRBD2,TRBJ2-1,TRBV7-3,CASSLMGRASGSHEQFF,TGTGCCAGCAGCTTAATGGGGAGGGCTAGCGGGAGTCATGAGCAGTTCTTC
NA,TRBD2,TRBJ2-7,TRBV15,CATSRGRGPSSYEQYF,TGTGCCACCAGCAGGGGGAGGGGCCCGAGCTCCTACGAGCAGTACTTC
NA,TRBD2,TRBJ2-3,TRBV2,CASSEAGVADTQYF,TGTGCCAGCAGTGAGGCGGGAGTGGCAGATACGCAGTATTTT
NA,TRBD1,TRBJ1-3,TRBV28,CASSFHGQGFSGNTIYF,TGTGCCAGCAGTTTTCATGGACAGGGGTTCTCTGGAAACACCATATATTTT
NA,TRBD1,TRBJ1-2,TRBV14,CASSQFRGQGYTF,TGTGCCAGCAGCCAATTCAGGGGGCAAGGCTACACCTTC